This T cell receptor (beta chain) was identified in a study of CD8+ T cells in alopecia areata. On the study more broadly: It was 6 to 18 months of tofacitinib, and then there were 6 months off drug. The investigators scored severity in treated patients by the percentage of affected scalp area.

There are a few counts of this clone. Following RNA extraction, reverse transcription yielded cDNA that acted as the sequencing template. The table came from immunoSEQ multiplex PCR; TCRdb's copy has only in-frame clones and leaves some out. The profile shows over 150,000 clones, roughly 50% of them singletons. Treatment indicated: oral pan-JAK inhibitor, 5-10 mg twice daily. Peripheral blood samples and lesional scalp punch biopsies were obtained from alopecia areata patients. CDR1 is LGHNA and CDR2 is YSLEER in the germline V gene. Trimming stripped 4 bases from V and 5 bases from J, with 9 bases between. This CDR3 has 13 residues.

This TCR came from a human donor with alopecia areata. The chain couples TRBV4-3 to TRBJ1-5; D perhaps matches TRBD1 (5 bases). Sequences were derived from CD4+ T cells sorted from blood, sampled at week 24, from a patient treated with tofacitinib. The CDR3 bases are TGCGCCAGCAGCCCCTCGACAGATCAGCCCCAGCATTTT. Protein: CASSPSTDQPQHF.